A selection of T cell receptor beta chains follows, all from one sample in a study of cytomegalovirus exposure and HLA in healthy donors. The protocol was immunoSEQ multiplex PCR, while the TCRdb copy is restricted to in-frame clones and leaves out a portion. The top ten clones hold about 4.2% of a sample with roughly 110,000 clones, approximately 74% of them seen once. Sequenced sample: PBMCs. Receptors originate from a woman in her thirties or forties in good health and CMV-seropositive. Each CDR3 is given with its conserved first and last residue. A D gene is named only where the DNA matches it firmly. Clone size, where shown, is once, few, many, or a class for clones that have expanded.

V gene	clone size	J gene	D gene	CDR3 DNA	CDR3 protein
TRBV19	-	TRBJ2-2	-	TGTGCCAGTAGTAGGGCCTCGAACACCGGGGAGCTGTTTTTT	CASSRASNTGELFF
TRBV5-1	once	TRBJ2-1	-	TGCGCCAGCAGCTCGGGGGAGGTAAGCTCCTACAATGAGCAGTTCTTC	CASSSGEVSSYNEQFF
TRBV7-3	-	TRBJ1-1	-	TGTGCCAGCAGCTTACAGGGTATGAACACTGAAGCTTTCTTT	CASSLQGMNTEAFF
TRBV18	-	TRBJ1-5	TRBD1	TGTGCCAGCTCACCAAGGACAGGGGGGGACAATCAGCCCCAGCATTTT	CASSPRTGGDNQPQHF
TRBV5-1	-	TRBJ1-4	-	TGCGCCAGCAGCTTTGGTGACAGTCCCCCTGAAAAACTGTTTTTT	CASSFGDSPPEKLFF
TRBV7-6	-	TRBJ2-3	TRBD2	TGTGCCAGCAGCGCAAGGCGGGAGTTTGGCACAGATACGCAGTATTTT	CASSARREFGTDTQYF
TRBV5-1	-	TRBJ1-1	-	TGCGCCAGCAGCCGGGCGGACATCTCTTTGAACACTGAAGCTTTCTTT	CASSRADISLNTEAFF
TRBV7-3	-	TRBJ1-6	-	TGTGCCAGCAGCATGGAGAGTCGTTCACCCCTCCACTTT	CASSMESRSPLHF
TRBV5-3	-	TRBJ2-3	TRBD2	TGTGCCAGAAGTTTCAAGAGGGGACTAGGAAGGGGCGAGGTCACAGATACGCAGTATTTT	CARSFKRGLGRGEVTDTQYF
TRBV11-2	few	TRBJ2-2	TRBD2	TGTGCCAGCAGCCAGGGACTAGCTGCCGGGGAGCTGTTTTTT	CASSQGLAAGELFF
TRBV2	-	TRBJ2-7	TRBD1	TGTGCCAGCAGTGAACAGGGACAGGGTTACGAGCAGTACTTC	CASSEQGQGYEQYF
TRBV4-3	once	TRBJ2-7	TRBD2	TGCGCCAGCAGCCAAGAAAGCGCGGGGGTGGGCTACGAGCAGTACTTC	CASSQESAGVGYEQYF
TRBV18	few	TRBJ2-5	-	TGTGCCAGCTCACCAGCACTAGGCGGTGAGACCCAGTACTTC	CASSPALGGETQYF
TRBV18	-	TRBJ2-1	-	TGTGCCAGCTCACCACTCAGGAGGGCGGAGAATGAGCAGTTCTTC	CASSPLRRAENEQFF
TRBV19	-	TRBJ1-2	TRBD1	TGTGCCAGTAGTATAGCAGGGGGTGATGGCTACACCTTC	CASSIAGGDGYTF
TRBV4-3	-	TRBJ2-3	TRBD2	TGCGCCAGCAGCCGGTCACTAGCGGGGGGGCCCGATACGCAGTATTTT	CASSRSLAGGPDTQYF
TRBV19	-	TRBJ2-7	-	TGTGCCAGTAGTACCTCAGGGTACGAGCAGTACTTC	CASSTSGYEQYF
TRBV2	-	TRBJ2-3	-	TGTGCCAGCAGCCTTGTAGCGGTTAGCACAGATACGCAGTATTTT	CASSLVAVSTDTQYF
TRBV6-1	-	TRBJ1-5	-	TGTGCCAGCAGTGGGGGCGATGACAGTCGGCCCCAGCATTTT	CASSGGDDSRPQHF
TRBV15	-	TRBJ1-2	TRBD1	TGTGCCACCAGCAGAGATCAGGGGGCAGTGAGTGGCTACACCTTC	CATSRDQGAVSGYTF
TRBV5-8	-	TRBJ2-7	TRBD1	TGTGCCAGCAGCTTGGGGGACAGGGCCTCCTACGAGCAGTACTTC	CASSLGDRASYEQYF
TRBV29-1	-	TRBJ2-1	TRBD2	TGCAGCGTTGATAGCGGGAACCCCACCTACAATGAGCAGTTCTTC	CSVDSGNPTYNEQFF
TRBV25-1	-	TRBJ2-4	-	TGTGCCAGCAGTCCACAGGGTCGTGGTGACATTCAGTACTTC	CASSPQGRGDIQYF
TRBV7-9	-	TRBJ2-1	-	TGTGCCAGCAGCTTAGCGCAGGGGAATGAGCAGTTCTTC	CASSLAQGNEQFF
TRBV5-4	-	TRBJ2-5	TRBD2	TGTGCCAGCAGCCGCCCCGGGTCTAGCGGGAGGGCCTATGGGACCCAGTACTTC	CASSRPGSSGRAYGTQYF
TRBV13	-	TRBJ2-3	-	TGTGCCAGCAGCCGACCGCGGGATACGCAGTATTTT	CASSRPRDTQYF
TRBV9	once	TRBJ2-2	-	TGTGCCAGCAGCGCGGGTCTAGGACAACCCTTGAACACCGGGGAGCTGTTTTTT	CASSAGLGQPLNTGELFF
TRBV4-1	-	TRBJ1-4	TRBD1	TGCGCCAGCAGCCAAGGGACAGGGTTGGGAGCTAATGAAAAACTGTTTTTT	CASSQGTGLGANEKLFF
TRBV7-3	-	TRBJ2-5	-	TGTGCCAGCAGCTCCAAAGGGCGGGGACAGTCCCGAGAGACCCAGTACTTC	CASSSKGRGQSRETQYF
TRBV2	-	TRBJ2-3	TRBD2	TGTGCCAGCGGTAGACTAGCGGGGGTTACTAGCACAGATACGCAGTATTTT	CASGRLAGVTSTDTQYF
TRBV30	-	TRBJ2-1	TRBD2	TGTGCCTGGAGTGTAAGTCCCCCGTGGGCTAGCGGGAGAAATGAGCAGTTCTTC	CAWSVSPPWASGRNEQFF
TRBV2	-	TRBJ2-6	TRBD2	TGTGCCAGCACGACTAGCGGATCCTCTGGGGCCAACGTCCTGACTTTC	CASTTSGSSGANVLTF
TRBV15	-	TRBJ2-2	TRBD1	TGTGCCACCAGCAGAGCGACAGGGGACGTTAGCGGGGAGCTGTTTTTT	CATSRATGDVSGELFF
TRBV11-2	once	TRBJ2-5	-	TGTGCCAGCAGCTTGGGACTGATCCAAGAGACCCAGTACTTC	CASSLGLIQETQYF
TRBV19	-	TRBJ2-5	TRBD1	TGTGCCAGTAGCCTCCAGGGGGCTTCGAAGACCCAGTACTTC	CASSLQGASKTQYF
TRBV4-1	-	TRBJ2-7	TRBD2	TGCGCCAGCAGCCAAGAGGGGTCTTACGGGACTAGCTCGTACGAGCAGTACTTC	CASSQEGSYGTSSYEQYF
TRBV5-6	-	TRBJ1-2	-	TGTGCCAGCAGCTTGTGGACAGCACGGTATGGCTACACCTTC	CASSLWTARYGYTF
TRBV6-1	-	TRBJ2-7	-	TGTGCCAGCAGTCCCGCGTACGAGCAGTACTTC	CASSPAYEQYF
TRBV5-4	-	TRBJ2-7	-	TGTGCCGGCAGCCCCGGGGGGCGCGAGCAGTACTTC	CAGSPGGREQYF
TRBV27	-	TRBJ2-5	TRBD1	TGTGCCAGCCCCTCCTTGGACAGGGTTTTGGAGACCCAGTACTTC	CASPSLDRVLETQYF
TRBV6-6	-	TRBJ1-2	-	TGTGCCAGCAGTTCGCCGGACACGTTCGGCGGCTACACCTTC	CASSSPDTFGGYTF
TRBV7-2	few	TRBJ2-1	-	TGTGCCAGCAGCTTTCGCGGTAGCTCCTACAATGAGCAGTTCTTC	CASSFRGSSYNEQFF
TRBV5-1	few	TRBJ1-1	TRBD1	TGCGCCAGCAGCTTGTGGGGAACCGGGACAGGGGACACTGAAGCTTTCTTT	CASSLWGTGTGDTEAFF
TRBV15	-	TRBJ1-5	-	TGTGCCACCAGCAGAGATAAGGGGAGCAATCAGCCCCAGCATTTT	CATSRDKGSNQPQHF
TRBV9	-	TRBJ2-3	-	TGTGCCAGCAACGGAGGGCAACGCACAGATACGCAGTATTTT	CASNGGQRTDTQYF
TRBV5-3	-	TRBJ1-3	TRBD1	TGTGCCAGAACGTCGCGACAGGGTGTAACTGGAAACACCATATATTTT	CARTSRQGVTGNTIYF
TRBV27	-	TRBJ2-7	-	TGTGCCAGCAGTTTATCCCCAGGTCTTCGGTACGAGCAGTACTTC	CASSLSPGLRYEQYF
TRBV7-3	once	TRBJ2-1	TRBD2	TGTGCCAGCAGCCCAAAATCGGGGCGGGGGGCGCGAGTTGGTGGAAATGAGCAGTTCTTC	CASSPKSGRGARVGGNEQFF
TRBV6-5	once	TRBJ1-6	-	TGTGCCAGCAGTGTCTCGAATTCACCCCTCCACTTT	CASSVSNSPLHF
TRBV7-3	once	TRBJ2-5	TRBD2	TGTGCCAGCAGCTCTAGCGGGAACGGCCAAGAGACCCAGTACTTC	CASSSSGNGQETQYF
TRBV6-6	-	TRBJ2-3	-	TGTGCCAGCAGTTCCCAGGATACGCAGTATTTT	CASSSQDTQYF
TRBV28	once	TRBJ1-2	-	TGTGCCAGCAGTTCCGGCGGATATAACTATGGCTACACCTTC	CASSSGGYNYGYTF
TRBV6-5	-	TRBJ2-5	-	TGTGCCAGCAGCACACAGGGCTTGGGAGAGACCCAGTACTTC	CASSTQGLGETQYF
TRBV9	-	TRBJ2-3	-	TGTGCCAGCAGCGTAGGAGGTAGCGGCGCCACAGATACGCAGTATTTT	CASSVGGSGATDTQYF
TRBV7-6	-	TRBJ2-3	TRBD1	TGTGCCAGCAGCACCACAGGGGGATCCTTTAGCACAGATACGCAGTATTTT	CASSTTGGSFSTDTQYF
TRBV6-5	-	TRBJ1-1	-	TGTGCCAGCAGTGCCCACGTAGCAAACACTGAAGCTTTCTTT	CASSAHVANTEAFF
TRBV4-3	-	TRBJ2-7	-	TGCGCCAGCAGCCAAGGGACAGCGAGCTCCTACGAGCAGTACTTC	CASSQGTASSYEQYF
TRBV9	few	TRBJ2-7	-	TGTGCCAGCAGCGTATGGGGGGATTCCTACGAGCAGTACTTC	CASSVWGDSYEQYF